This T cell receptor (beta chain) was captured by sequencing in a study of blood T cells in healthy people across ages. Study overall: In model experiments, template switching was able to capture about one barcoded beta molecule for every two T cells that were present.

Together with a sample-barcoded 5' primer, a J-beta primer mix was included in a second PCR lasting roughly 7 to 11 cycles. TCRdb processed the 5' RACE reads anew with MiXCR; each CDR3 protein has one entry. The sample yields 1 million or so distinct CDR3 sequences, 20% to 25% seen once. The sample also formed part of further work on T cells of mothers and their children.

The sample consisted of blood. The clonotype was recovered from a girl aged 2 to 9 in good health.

The CDR3 protein is CASSLGYLNGYTF. CDR3 nucleotide sequence: TGTGCCAGCAGCTTAGGGTACTTAAATGGCTACACCTTC. The rearrangement uses TRBV7-9 and TRBJ1-2; D is unclear. The CDR3 loop spans 13 amino acids. Germline V CDR1 and CDR2: SEHNR, FQNEAQ (reference sequence). The V end lost 1 base, the J end lost 6 bases, and 9 bases lay between the germline ends.